This TCR beta chain was documented in a study of control samples from healthy donors and cancer patients. V dropped 3 bases and J dropped 1; count of bases not matched to a gene: 6. There are 17 residues in the CDR3. Germline lookup yields CDR1 MNHEY and CDR2 SMNVEV (reference sequence). Clones were read by immunoSEQ multiplex PCR, and TCRdb kept only the in-frame ones, dropping some. The sample shows about 51,000 clones, approximately 91% of them seen only once. The specimen was PBMCs. The TCR comes from a man aged 45 to 65 with head and neck cancer. The chain recombines TRBV27 with TRBJ2-1; 10 bases map to TRBD2. The CDR3 sequence: CASSLNRAGGSYNEQFF. CDR3 DNA sequence: TGTGCCAGCAGTTTGAACCGAGCGGGAGGGTCCTACAATGAGCAGTTCTTC.